This TCR beta chain appears in the sequencing data of a study of early T cells in non-severe SARS-CoV-2 infection. TCRdb re-analysed the 5' RACE reads in MiXCR, keeping a single row per CDR3 protein. The sample records 45,000 to 75,000 distinct CDR3 sequences, around 10% being singletons. Germline V gives CDR1 SEHNR, CDR2 FQNEAQ (reference sequence). This CDR3 has 15 residues. Trimming pared 3 bases from V and 4 bases from J, leaving 13 bases between. The chain combines TRBV7-9 with TRBJ1-3, with TRBD1 as a possible D gene (5 bases). The receptor comes from an adult who was a healthcare worker with PCR-confirmed SARS-CoV-2 infection or an uninfected control (not recorded which). The sequenced sample was whole blood. The CDR3 reads CASSLGEGNGNTIYF. The DNA for the CDR3 is TGTGCCAGCAGCTTGGGCGAGGGGAACGGAAACACCATATATTTT.